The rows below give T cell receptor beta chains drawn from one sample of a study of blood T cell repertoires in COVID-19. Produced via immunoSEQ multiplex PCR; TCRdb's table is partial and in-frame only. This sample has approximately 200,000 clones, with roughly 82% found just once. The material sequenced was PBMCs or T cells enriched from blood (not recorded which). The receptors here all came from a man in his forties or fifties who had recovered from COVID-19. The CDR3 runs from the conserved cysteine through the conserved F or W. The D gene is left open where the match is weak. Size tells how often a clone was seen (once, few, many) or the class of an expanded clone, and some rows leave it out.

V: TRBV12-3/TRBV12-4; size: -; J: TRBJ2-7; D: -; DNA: TGTGCCAGCAGTTTCCTCTACGAGCAGTACTTC; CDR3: CASSFLYEQYF
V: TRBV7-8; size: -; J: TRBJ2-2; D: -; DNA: TGTGCCAGCAGCTTACGCCGGGAGAATACCGGGGAGCTGTTTTTT; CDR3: CASSLRRENTGELFF
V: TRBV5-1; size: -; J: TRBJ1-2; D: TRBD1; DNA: TGCGCCAGCAGCTTCGATAGAGGGGGCTACTATGGCTACACCTTC; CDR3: CASSFDRGGYYGYTF
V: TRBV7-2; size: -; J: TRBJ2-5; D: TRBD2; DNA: TGTGCCAGCAGCTTAGACAGCGGGAGGGGGACCCAGTACTTC; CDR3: CASSLDSGRGTQYF
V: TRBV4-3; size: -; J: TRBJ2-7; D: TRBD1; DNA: TGCGCCAGCAGCCAAGAACAGGGACAGGGGGCTCTCGAGCAGTACTTC; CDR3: CASSQEQGQGALEQYF
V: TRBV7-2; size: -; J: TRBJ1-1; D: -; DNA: TGTGCCAGCAGCTTAGCTAGCCGGGTGGGCACTGAAGCTTTCTTT; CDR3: CASSLASRVGTEAFF
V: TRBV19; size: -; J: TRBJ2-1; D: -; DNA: TGTGCCAGTAGTATTGTCCTTTACAATGAGCAGTTCTTC; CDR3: CASSIVLYNEQFF
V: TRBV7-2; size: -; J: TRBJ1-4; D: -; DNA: TGTGCCAGCAGCTTAGGTGCGATCACTAATGAAAAACTGTTTTTT; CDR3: CASSLGAITNEKLFF
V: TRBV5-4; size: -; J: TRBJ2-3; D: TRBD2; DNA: TGTGCCAGCAGCTGGTTCGGGAGGATAACAGATACGCAGTATTTT; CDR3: CASSWFGRITDTQYF
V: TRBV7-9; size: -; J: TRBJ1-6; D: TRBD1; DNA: TGTGCCAGCAGCTCGGGAGGGGGCTGGTCACCCCTCCACTTT; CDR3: CASSSGGGWSPLHF
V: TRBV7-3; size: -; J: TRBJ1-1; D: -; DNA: TGTGCCAGCAGCTATACAGGGCGCACGGAAGCTTTCTTT; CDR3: CASSYTGRTEAFF
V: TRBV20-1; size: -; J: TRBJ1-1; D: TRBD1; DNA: TGCAGTGCCAGGACAGGGGGTGAAGCTTTCTTT; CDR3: CSARTGGEAFF
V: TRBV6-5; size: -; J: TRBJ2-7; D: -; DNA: TGTGCCAGCAGACAGGGTTCAAGCGAGCAGTACTTC; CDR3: CASRQGSSEQYF
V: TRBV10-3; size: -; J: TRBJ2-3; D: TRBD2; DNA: TGTGCCTTGAGCGGGGGAGACACAGATACGCAGTATTTT; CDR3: CALSGGDTDTQYF
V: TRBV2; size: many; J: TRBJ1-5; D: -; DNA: TGTGCCAGCAATAGCGGTCATCAGCCCCAGCATTTT; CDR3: CASNSGHQPQHF
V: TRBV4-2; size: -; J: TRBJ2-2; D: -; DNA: TGTGCCAGCAGCCAAGGTCTAGCGCGGACCGGGGAGCTGTTTTTT; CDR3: CASSQGLARTGELFF
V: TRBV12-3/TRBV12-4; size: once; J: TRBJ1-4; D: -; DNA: TGTGCCAGCAGTATCTGGACAGTTGAAAAACTGTTTTTT; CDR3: CASSIWTVEKLFF
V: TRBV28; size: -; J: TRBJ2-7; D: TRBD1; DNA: TGTGCCAGCAGCCCCGACGGGACAGGGCACAACTACGAGCAGTACTTC; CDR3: CASSPDGTGHNYEQYF
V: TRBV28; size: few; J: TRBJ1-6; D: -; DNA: TGTGCCAGCGGCCGTTTTGACAGGAATTCACCCCTCCACTTT; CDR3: CASGRFDRNSPLHF
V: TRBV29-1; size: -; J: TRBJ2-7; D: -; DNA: TGCAGCGGGGTGGAGGGGGCAAAGCAGTACTTC; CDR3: CSGVEGAKQYF
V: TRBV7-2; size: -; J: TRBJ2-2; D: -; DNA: TGTGCCAGCGCACGGGGGTTGGGCACCGGGGAGCTGTTTTTT; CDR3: CASARGLGTGELFF
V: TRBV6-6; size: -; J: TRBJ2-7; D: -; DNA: TGTGCCAGCAGTAGGGAGGAGGTCGGATACGAGCAGTACTTC; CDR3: CASSREEVGYEQYF
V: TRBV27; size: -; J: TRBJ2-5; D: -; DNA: TGTGCCAGCAGTTCCCTGGATGACTCCCCTCAAGAGACCCAGTACTTC; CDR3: CASSSLDDSPQETQYF
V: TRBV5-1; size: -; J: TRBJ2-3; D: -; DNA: TGCGCCAGCAGCATAACAGGTCCAGATACGCAGTATTTT; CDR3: CASSITGPDTQYF
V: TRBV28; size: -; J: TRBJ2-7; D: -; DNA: TGTGCCAGCAGTCCGGGGGGCCTCCGGGAGCAGTACTTC; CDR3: CASSPGGLREQYF
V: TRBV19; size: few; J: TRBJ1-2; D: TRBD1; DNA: TGTGCCTCACCAGCCAGGATACGAATGGACAGGGATTACGGCTACACCTTC; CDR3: CASPARIRMDRDYGYTF
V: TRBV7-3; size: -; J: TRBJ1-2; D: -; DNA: TGTGCCAGCAGCCTTGGACAGAACTATGGCTACACCTTC; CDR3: CASSLGQNYGYTF
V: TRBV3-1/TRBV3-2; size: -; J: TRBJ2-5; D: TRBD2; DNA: TGTGCCAGCAGCCAGCCCTGGGAGCGGGAGAGTGAGACCCAGTACTTC; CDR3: CASSQPWERESETQYF
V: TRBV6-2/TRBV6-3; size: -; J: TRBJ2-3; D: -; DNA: TGTGCCAGCAGTTACCCCGAGACTAGGAGGGGCACAGATACGCAGTATTTT; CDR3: CASSYPETRRGTDTQYF
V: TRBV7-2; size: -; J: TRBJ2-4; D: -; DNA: TGTGCCAGCAGCTTAGCGAGAGCCAAAAACATTCAGTACTTC; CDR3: CASSLARAKNIQYF
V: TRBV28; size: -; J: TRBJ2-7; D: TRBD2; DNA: TGTGCCAGCAGTCCTTGGGCCCCGGGGGGCTACGAGCAGTACTTC; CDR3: CASSPWAPGGYEQYF
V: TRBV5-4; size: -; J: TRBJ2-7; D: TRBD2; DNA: TGTGCCAGCAGGGCGGGGGATTCCTACGAGCAGTACTTC; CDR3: CASRAGDSYEQYF
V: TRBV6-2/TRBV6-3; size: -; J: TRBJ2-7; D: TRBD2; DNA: TGTGCCAGCAGTTACTCGCTTACTAGCGGGAAAGCCTACGAGCAGTACTTC; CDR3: CASSYSLTSGKAYEQYF
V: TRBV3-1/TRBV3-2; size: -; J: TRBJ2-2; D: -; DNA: TGTGCCAGCAGCCGAAGGGACAAACCCACCGGGGAGCTGTTTTTT; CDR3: CASSRRDKPTGELFF
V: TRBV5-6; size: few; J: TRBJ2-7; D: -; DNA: TGTGCCAGCAGCGGTGAACGAGGGTTGTCGAAAGTCCTCTCCTACGAGCAGTACTTC; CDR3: CASSGERGLSKVLSYEQYF
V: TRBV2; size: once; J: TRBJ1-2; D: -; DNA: TGTGCCAGCAGTGAATCGGGGGAAATTGAGGCTGGCTACACCTTC; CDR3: CASSESGEIEAGYTF
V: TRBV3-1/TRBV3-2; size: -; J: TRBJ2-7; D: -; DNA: TGTGCCAGCAGCCTCGACGTTGACACCTACGAGCAGTACTTC; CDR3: CASSLDVDTYEQYF
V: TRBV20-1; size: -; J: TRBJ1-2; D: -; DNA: TGCAGTGCTAGCGGAGTGTATGGCTACACCTTC; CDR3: CSASGVYGYTF